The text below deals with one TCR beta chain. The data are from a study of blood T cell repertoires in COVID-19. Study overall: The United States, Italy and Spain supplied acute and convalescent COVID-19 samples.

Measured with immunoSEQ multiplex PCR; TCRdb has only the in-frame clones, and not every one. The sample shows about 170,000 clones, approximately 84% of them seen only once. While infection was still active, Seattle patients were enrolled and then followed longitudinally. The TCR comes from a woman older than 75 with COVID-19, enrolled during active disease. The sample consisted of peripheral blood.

DNA of the CDR3: TGCAGCGGCGACACGGGGAGAACTTTCTTT. Translated: CSGDTGRTFF. V is TRBV29-1 and J is TRBJ1-1; D remains unclear. The CDR3 extends over 10 amino acids. The germline V gene encodes CDR1 SQVTM and CDR2 ANQGSEA. Trimming removed 7 bases at V and 12 bases at J, with 15 bases between.